This T cell receptor (beta chain) was observed in a study of T cell repertoires in cytomegalovirus infection. Study information: Indicated by public TCR beta signatures were CMV infection and matching HLA type. Study conclusions and caveats: Identification of carriers of CMV plus the relevant HLA was performed using cumulative public TCR beta family frequency. In two of eight donors, the top clonotype was HLA-C-restricted CMV-specific.

This clonotype was detected many times. Its matching antigen is unknown. TCRdb fed the reads into MiXCR, producing one record per CDR3 protein. The table lists fewer than 250,000 distinct CDR3 sequences, 9% to 15% of them singletons. The CDR3 runs 15 residues. Trimming shortened V by 4 bases and J by 1 base, and 14 bases separated the two germline ends. This clonotype originated in a human donor in good health (CMV status not recorded). Some clones in this sample may be carry-over from other donors' samples. The sequencing sample was made of PBMCs. The rearrangement uses TRBV12-3 or TRBV12-4 and TRBJ2-7; the D gene is possibly TRBD2 (6 bases). The CDR3 bases are TGTGCCAGCAGTTACCGGGACTCGTTTTCCTACGAGCAGTACTTC. Protein: CASSYRDSFSYEQYF.